The 14 T cell receptor beta chains reported below all come from one sample, sequenced in a study of T cell responses to AZD1222 COVID-19 vaccine. Measured with immunoSEQ multiplex PCR; TCRdb has only the in-frame clones, and not every one. The sample shows approximately 100,000 clones, around 90% of them seen only once. Here the sequenced sample was peripheral blood, taken 28 days after the second AZD1222 dose. The receptor source for this set is an adult who received the AZD1222 COVID-19 vaccine.

V gene TRBV12-3 or TRBV12-4 combines with J gene TRBJ1-2, with D hard to call. The CDR3 is 13 amino acids. The ends were cut back, 3 bases at V and 4 bases at J, with 9 bases in the middle. CDR3 nucleotide sequence: TGTGCCAGCAGTTTGGCGGGGATCTATGGCTACACCTTC. This encodes CASSLAGIYGYTF.

The chain links TRBV14 to TRBJ2-3; D is possibly TRBD2 (7 bases). CDR1 and CDR2 (germline): SGHDN, FVKESK. Trimming pared 1 base from V and 2 bases from J, leaving 10 bases between. The CDR3 loop spans 15 amino acids. CDR3 sequence: CASSQVGGPTDTQYF. In DNA, the CDR3 is TGTGCCAGCAGCCAAGTCGGGGGGCCCACAGATACGCAGTATTTT.

This chain uses TRBV5-1 with TRBJ2-1; 9 bases align to TRBD1. The V and J ends lost 4 bases and 7 bases, in that order; junction bases with no gene match: 12. The V gene's germline CDR1 is SGHRS and CDR2 YFSETQ. The CDR3 contains 16 residues. The CDR3 here is CASSVFGGTGWNEQFF. The DNA of the CDR3 is TGCGCCAGCAGCGTATTCGGAGGGACAGGGTGGAATGAGCAGTTCTTC.

V gene TRBV6-5 combines with J gene TRBJ1-1; a weak D match, TRBD1 (5 bases). CDR1 MNHEY and CDR2 SVGAGI come from the germline V gene. V shed 6 bases and J shed 0 bases, with 14 bases lying between them. The CDR3 is made up of 15 amino acids. Here the CDR3 reads CASSPGQGMNTEAFF. CDR3 nucleotides: TGTGCCAGCAGCCCAGGTCAGGGCATGAACACTGAAGCTTTCTTT.

A few counts support this clone. The V call is TRBV7-8, the J call TRBJ2-1, with 9 bases that match TRBD1. The CDR3 extends over 15 amino acids. V was pared by 1 base and J by 6 bases, with 4 bases of the junction left unmatched. The V gene's germline CDR1 is SGHVS and CDR2 FQNEAQ. The CDR3 loop reads CASSLEGTGSNEQFF. CDR3 bases: TGTGCCAGCAGCTTAGAAGGGACAGGGTCCAATGAGCAGTTCTTC.

The V call is TRBV1, the J call TRBJ2-7; the table's D gene call, TRBD2, was not cross checked with the DNA. TRBV1 is termed a pseudogene. This CDR3 region has 19 residues. The CDR3 DNA reads TGCACCAGCAGCGAAGGAAACGGTTTGCGAAAACCCATATCCTACGAGCAGTACTTC. This encodes CTSSEGNGLRKPISYEQYF.

The chain combines TRBV5-6 with TRBJ1-5; D is ambiguous. Deletions cut 0 bases from V and 6 bases from J, with 16 bases between. Germline V gene sequence: CDR1 SGHDT, CDR2 YYEEEE. CDR3 length: 16 residues. CDR3 loop: CASSLAGRTGGQPQHF. The CDR3 DNA is TGTGCCAGCAGCTTGGCGGGCAGGACTGGTGGTCAGCCCCAGCATTTT.

The genes are TRBV6-5 and TRBJ1-2; weak D call: TRBD1 (5 bases). The CDR3 length is 12 residues. V lost 6 bases, J lost 7 bases, and 12 bases lay in between. The germline gives CDR1 MNHEY, CDR2 SVGAGI. The CDR3, as DNA: TGTGCCAGCAGCCCAACAGGTGGTGGCTACACCTTC. Translated: CASSPTGGGYTF.

For the CDR3, the DNA is TGTGCCAGCAGTTTAGGGAGTCGGGAGGGCTACACCTTC. Its protein product is CASSLGSREGYTF. The V and J genes are TRBV12-3 or TRBV12-4 and TRBJ1-2, with D unresolved. The CDR3 runs 13 residues. Trimming cost V 1 base and J 8 bases, with 11 bases left between them.

The chain carries TRBV10-2 and TRBJ2-2; D unclear. Germline values: CDR1 WSHSY, CDR2 SAAADI. The CDR3 spans 15 residues. Between the trimmed V and J ends, which lost 2 bases and 2 bases, there was a span of 9 bases. CDR3 loop: CASSEMGRNTGELFF. CDR3 in DNA: TGCGCCAGCAGTGAGATGGGCAGAAACACCGGGGAGCTGTTTTTT.

This clone was detected only a few times. The chain is built from TRBV5-8 and TRBJ1-1; no reliable D call. CDR1 SGHTS and CDR2 YDEGEE come from the germline V gene. This CDR3 has 14 residues. The germline V and J ends were trimmed by 6 bases and 4 bases, with 16 bases remaining between them. CDR3 sequence: CASNLGRVGTEAFF. CDR3 bases: TGTGCCAGCAACCTGGGCCGTGTGGGCACTGAAGCTTTCTTT.

The gene calls are TRBV27 and TRBJ2-3, with 12 bases fitting TRBD2. V lost 5 bases, J lost 1 base, and 4 bases stayed unmatched. The CDR3 covers 16 residues. Germline V lookup: CDR1 MNHEY, CDR2 SMNVEV (reference sequence). The CDR3 nucleotides are TGTGCCAGCAGTCCCTGGACTAGCGGGGGCACAGATACGCAGTATTTT. Amino acids: CASSPWTSGGTDTQYF.

CDR3: CASSSEMNTEAFF. For the CDR3, the DNA is TGTGCCAGCAGCTCGGAGATGAACACTGAAGCTTTCTTT. V is TRBV7-3 and J is TRBJ1-1, with D uncertain. Germline assignment: CDR1 SGHTA and CDR2 FQGTGA. The V gene lost 4 bases and the J gene lost 0 bases, with 6 bases spanning the gap. There are 13 residues in the CDR3.

The chain is built from TRBV5-5 and TRBJ2-1; 9 bases fit TRBD1. J lost 6 bases, V lost 6 bases, and 4 bases had no gene match. This CDR3 contains 13 residues. The germline gives CDR1 SGHKS, CDR2 YYEKEE (reference sequence). CDR3 amino acids: CASTLTGGNEQFF. DNA for the CDR3: TGTGCCAGCACCCTGACAGGGGGCAATGAGCAGTTCTTC.